The sequence of this T cell receptor beta chain was determined in a study of CD8+ T cells in alopecia areata. General study results and limits: Tofacitinib significantly brought down scalp clonality and expanded CD8+ clones among top 100. A single nonresponder leaves the baseline CD8+ expansion link to response uncertain.

V was trimmed by 8 bases and J by 1 base, leaving 14 bases between them. The V gene's germline CDR1 is SQVTM and CDR2 ANQGSEA. This CDR3 is 13 amino acids long. Of note for this clone: Antigen specificity is unknown.

Sequencing templates came from extracted RNA that was reverse transcribed into cDNA. Produced via immunoSEQ multiplex PCR; TCRdb's table is partial and in-frame only. The table has around 180,000 clones, 60% seen once; the top ten hold 0.85% to 1.3%. Described treatment: oral pan-JAK inhibitor, 5-10 mg twice daily. Alopecia areata patients gave lesional scalp punch biopsies and peripheral blood samples. Starting from PBMCs, sorting isolated CD4+ and CD8+ T cells. This sequence joins TRBV29-1 and TRBJ1-1; D is unclear. The source material was CD4+ T cells sorted from blood, sampled at week 24, from a patient treated with tofacitinib. The sequence was obtained from a human donor with alopecia areata. CDR3 in amino acids: CSSQNQENTEAFF. For the CDR3, the DNA is TGCAGCTCGCAAAATCAGGAGAACACTGAAGCTTTCTTT.